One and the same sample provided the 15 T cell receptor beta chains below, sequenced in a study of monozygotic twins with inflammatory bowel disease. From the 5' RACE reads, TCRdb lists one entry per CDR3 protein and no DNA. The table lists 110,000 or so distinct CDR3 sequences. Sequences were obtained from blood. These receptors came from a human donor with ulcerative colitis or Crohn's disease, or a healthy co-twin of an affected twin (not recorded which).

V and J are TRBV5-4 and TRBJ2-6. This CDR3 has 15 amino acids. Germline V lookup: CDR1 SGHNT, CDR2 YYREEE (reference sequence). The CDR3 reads CASSHTDSGANVLTF.

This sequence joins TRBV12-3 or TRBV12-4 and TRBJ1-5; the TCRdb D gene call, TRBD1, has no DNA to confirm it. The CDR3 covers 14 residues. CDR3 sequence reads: CASSLEGANQPQHF.

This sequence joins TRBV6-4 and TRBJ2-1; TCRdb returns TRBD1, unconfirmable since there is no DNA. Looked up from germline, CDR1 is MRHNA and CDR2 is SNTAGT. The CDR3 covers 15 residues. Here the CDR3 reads CASSDLHPPGNEQFF.

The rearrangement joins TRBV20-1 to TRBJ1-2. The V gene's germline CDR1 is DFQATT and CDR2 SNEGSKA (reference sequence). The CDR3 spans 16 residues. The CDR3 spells CSALRTPDSLLDGYTF.

The chain's CDR3 is CASSLEGWSAGTDTQYF. The gene calls are TRBV11-2 and TRBJ2-3. The length of the CDR3 is 17 residues. CDR1 and CDR2 (germline): SGHAT, FQNNGV.

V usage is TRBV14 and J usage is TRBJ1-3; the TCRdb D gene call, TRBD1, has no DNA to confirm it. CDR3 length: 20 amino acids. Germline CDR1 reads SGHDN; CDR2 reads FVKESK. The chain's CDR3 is CASSQDNTPGPVISGNTIYF.

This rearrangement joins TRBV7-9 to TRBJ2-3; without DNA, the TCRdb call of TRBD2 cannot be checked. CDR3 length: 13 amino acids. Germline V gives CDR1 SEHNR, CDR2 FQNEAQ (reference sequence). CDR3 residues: CASSPAGTDTQYF.

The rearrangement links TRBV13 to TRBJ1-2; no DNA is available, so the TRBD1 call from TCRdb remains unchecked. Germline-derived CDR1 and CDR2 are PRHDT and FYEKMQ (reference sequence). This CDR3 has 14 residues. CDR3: CASSVQGMGYGYTF.

CDR3 protein: CASSYGQGEGYGYTF. V and J are TRBV7-9 and TRBJ1-2; lacking DNA, the TRBD1 call made by TCRdb goes unchecked. There are 15 residues in the CDR3. Germline assignment: CDR1 SEHNR and CDR2 FQNEAQ (reference sequence).

CDR3: CASSRDRADTQYF. This chain uses TRBV5-6 with TRBJ2-3; TCRdb lists TRBD1, though no DNA is available to test this call. This CDR3 spans 13 amino acids. CDR1 SGHDT and CDR2 YYEEEE come from the germline V gene.

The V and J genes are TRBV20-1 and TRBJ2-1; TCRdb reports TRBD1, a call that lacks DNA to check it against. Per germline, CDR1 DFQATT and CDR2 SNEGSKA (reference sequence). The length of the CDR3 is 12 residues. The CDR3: CSAGQGGDEQFF.

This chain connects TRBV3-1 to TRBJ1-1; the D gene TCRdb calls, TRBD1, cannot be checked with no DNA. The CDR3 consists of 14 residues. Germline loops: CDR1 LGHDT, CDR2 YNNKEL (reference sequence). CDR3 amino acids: CASSQQGVGTEAFF.

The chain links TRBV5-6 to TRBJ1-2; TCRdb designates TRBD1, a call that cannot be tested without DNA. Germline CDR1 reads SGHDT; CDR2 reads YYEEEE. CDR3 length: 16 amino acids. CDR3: CASSAGSDRGLYGYTF.

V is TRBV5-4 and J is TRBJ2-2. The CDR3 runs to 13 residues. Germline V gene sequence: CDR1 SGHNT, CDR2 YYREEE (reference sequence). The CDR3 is CASSLVEAGELFF. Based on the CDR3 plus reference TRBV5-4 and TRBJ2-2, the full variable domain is ETGVTQSPTHLIKTRGQQVTLRCSSQSGHNTVSWYQQALGQGPQFIFQYYREEENGRGNFPPRFSGLQFPNYSSELNVNALELDDSALYLCASSLVEAGELFFGEGSRLTVL.

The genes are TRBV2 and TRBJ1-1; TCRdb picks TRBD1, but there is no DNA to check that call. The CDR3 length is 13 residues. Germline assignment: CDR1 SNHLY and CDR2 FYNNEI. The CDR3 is CASSVMTGRGAFF. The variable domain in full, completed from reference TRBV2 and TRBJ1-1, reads EPEVTQTPSHQVTQMGQEVILRCVPISNHLYFYWYRQILGQKVEFLVSFYNNEISEKSEIFDDQFSVERPDGSNFTLKIRSTKLEDSAMYFCASSVMTGRGAFFGQGTRLTVV.